The rows below give T cell receptor beta chains drawn from one sample of a study of CD8 T cells in Susac syndrome. In TCRdb, the immunoSEQ multiplex PCR reads were re-called with MiXCR into one record per CDR3 protein. Of 150,000 to 200,000 distinct CDR3 sequences listed, about 95% are singletons. Input material: CD4+ T cells from PBMCs. These receptors came from a human donor in good health. Each CDR3 is given with its conserved first and last residue.

V	J	CDR3
TRBV29-1	TRBJ2-5	CSVGQAPAQETQYF
TRBV3-1	TRBJ1-2	CASSRGGRDHGYTF
TRBV29-1	TRBJ2-3	CSVEKASGFTDTQYF
TRBV28	TRBJ1-2	CASSFSDSTSRGYTF
TRBV20-1	TRBJ2-7	CSARRQGDEQYF
TRBV12-3/TRBV12-4	TRBJ2-1	CASSPSTGLGNNEQFF
TRBV4-3	TRBJ1-2	CASSPGQGHYGYTF
TRBV28	TRBJ2-2	CASSTAQGRTGELFF
TRBV28	TRBJ1-2	CASSLLGTGGYTF
TRBV20-1	TRBJ2-7	CSDRAAGGEQYF
TRBV15	TRBJ2-6	CATSREAGTMLGANVLTF
TRBV3-1	TRBJ2-7	CASSQSGLREQYF
TRBV7-2	TRBJ2-3	CASSYSATDTQYF
TRBV27	TRBJ1-1	CASRGTGTLNTEAFF
TRBV7-9	TRBJ2-1	CASSWVVQFF
TRBV27	TRBJ2-7	CASSSPGLAGGIEQYF
TRBV7-9	TRBJ2-3	CASSLSRAGVTDTQYF
TRBV27	TRBJ2-2	CASTPTVANTGELFF
TRBV18	TRBJ2-2	CASSPWGANTGELFF
TRBV29-1	TRBJ2-5	CSARGLAGVETQYF
TRBV30	TRBJ1-2	CAWSVGQFYTF
TRBV20-1	TRBJ2-7	CSAAGGGRNYEQYF
TRBV12-5	TRBJ2-1	CASGSAGYEQFF
TRBV27	TRBJ2-4	CASRQQDAKNIQYF
TRBV7-9	TRBJ2-3	CASTHGGATDTQYF
TRBV6-6	TRBJ2-7	CASSPPGRTYEQYF
TRBV29-1	TRBJ2-7	CSVERGSPYEQYF
TRBV5-8	TRBJ2-1	CASSLGLARVEQFF
TRBV4-3	TRBJ2-7	CASSQGDGAYYEQYF
TRBV11-2	TRBJ2-1	CASSLFGQATYNEQFF
TRBV15	TRBJ1-1	CATSRDTRKNTEAFF
TRBV20-1	TRBJ2-1	CSARTSFYNEQFF
TRBV29-1	TRBJ2-2	CSVGPPHSLAGVTGELFF
TRBV30	TRBJ1-5	CAWSGSNQPQHF
TRBV3-1	TRBJ2-7	CASSRVSYEQYF
TRBV20-1	TRBJ2-5	CSAGGSAQETQYF
TRBV20-1	TRBJ2-3	CSFQYTDTQYF
TRBV6-5	TRBJ2-7	CASSSSGTSYYEQYF
TRBV6-2/TRBV6-3	TRBJ2-5	CASSYLLDRFNTETQYF
TRBV30	TRBJ1-1	CAWEGANTEAFF